This T cell receptor (beta chain) was sequenced during a study of blood T cell repertoires in COVID-19. The overall study: COVID-19 samples collected from the United States, Italy and Spain covered acute and convalescent phases. Sources were T cells, B-cell-depleted T cells, or PBMCs; the material itself was cDNA or gDNA.

Only in-frame clones appear in the TCRdb table, and some are missing; sequencing was by immunoSEQ multiplex PCR. The data show 80,000 or so clones, 82% seen once. In germline, CDR1 is SGHDT, CDR2 YYEEEE. This CDR3 comprises 16 residues. The V and J ends lost 4 bases and 1 base, in that order; junction bases with no gene match: 5. The table lists this clone with a count of one. Material: peripheral blood. This chain uses TRBV5-6 with TRBJ1-3; 10 nucleotides align to TRBD1. The clonotype comes from a man aged 80 or over with acute or convalescent COVID-19. The CDR3 coding sequence is TGTGCCAGCAGCGCCTGGACAGGGGGTTCTGGAAACACCATATATTTT. Its protein product is CASSAWTGGSGNTIYF.